The 25 T cell receptor beta chains below were found in one sample sequenced in a study of shared clonotypes between healthy human individuals. Profiling relied on immunoSEQ multiplex PCR, and the TCRdb table lists in-frame clones only, not all of them. This sample carries over a million clones, 95% to 99% of them seen once, and the ten largest clones take about 0.42%. The sequenced sample consisted of naive CD4+ T cells sorted from blood. Subset of the sample: CD45RA+ positively selected. All receptors derive from a man aged 25-45 years in good health.

The V and J genes are TRBV6-5 and TRBJ1-3; D gene unclear. In germline, CDR1 is MNHEY, CDR2 SVGAGI. This CDR3 comprises 15 residues. Trimming took 6 bases from V and 1 from J, leaving 13 bases between them. CDR3 nucleotides: TGTGCCAGCAGAACGGGTCGAAAATCTGGAAACACCATATATTTT. Its protein product is CASRTGRKSGNTIYF.

V usage is TRBV30 and J usage is TRBJ2-7, with D perhaps TRBD1 or TRBD2 (6 bases each). The CDR3 sequence is 12 residues long. V gave up 4 bases and J gave up 3 bases, with 10 bases separating them. Germline V CDR1 and CDR2: GTSNPN, SVGIG (reference sequence). The CDR3 loop is CAWMRDNYEQYF. CDR3 coding DNA: TGTGCCTGGATGCGGGACAACTACGAGCAGTACTTC.

The chain employs TRBV5-1 and TRBJ2-5; D uncertain. The CDR3 runs 15 residues. Trimming took off 0 bases at V and 2 bases at J, with 11 bases between the two ends. From germline, CDR1 is SGHRS and CDR2 YFSETQ. The CDR3 DNA reads as TGCGCCAGCAGCTTGGGCCGCTTAGGGCAAGAGACCCAGTACTTC. Its protein product is CASSLGRLGQETQYF.

The chain uses TRBV2 and TRBJ1-2, with a possible D match to TRBD1 (5 bases). V was clipped by 3 bases and J by 3 bases, with 11 bases between them. CDR1 SNHLY and CDR2 FYNNEI come from the germline V gene. This CDR3 is 14 amino acids long. For the CDR3, the DNA is TGTGCCAGCAGTGAGGAGGGGCGAGACTATGGCTACACCTTC. Protein: CASSEEGRDYGYTF.

J is TRBJ2-7 and V is TRBV18; TRBD2 agrees at 9 bases. V was clipped by 8 bases and J by 1 base; unmatched bases: 21. CDR3 length: 19 amino acids. Germline values: CDR1 KGHSH, CDR2 LQKENI. The CDR3 DNA is TGTGCCAGCCGTGAAGCGTCTAGCGGGAAGAAAGGGCCTTCCTACGAGCAGTACTTC. Its protein product is CASREASSGKKGPSYEQYF.

Details on this clone: The junction departs from germline at one end; a sequencing error may be responsible. This chain uses TRBV7-7 with TRBJ2-1, with D hard to call. Germline V lookup: CDR1 SSHAT, CDR2 FNYEAQ (reference sequence). The CDR3 extends over 14 amino acids. The CDR3: CASSLGAANNEQFF. CDR3 nucleotide sequence: TGTGCTAGCAGCTTAGGAGCCGCGAACAATGAGCAGTTCTTC.

This chain joins TRBV29-1 and TRBJ2-1; 8 bases fit TRBD1. Trimming at V came to 7 bases and at J to 7 bases, leaving 6 bases not matched to a gene. Per the germline V gene, CDR1 is SQVTM and CDR2 is ANQGSEA. This CDR3 contains 12 residues. The CDR3 loop reads CSADRGTNEQFF. CDR3 DNA: TGCAGCGCCGACAGGGGTACGAATGAGCAGTTCTTC.

The V call is TRBV18, the J call TRBJ2-2; D unresolved. CDR3 length: 16 amino acids. Germline-derived CDR1 and CDR2 are KGHSH and LQKENI. V lost 1 base and J lost 1, with 10 bases in between. CDR3 protein: CASSPRNRQNTGELFF. In nucleotides, the CDR3 is TGTGCCAGCTCACCACGGAACCGGCAGAACACCGGGGAGCTGTTTTTT.

This sequence joins TRBV9 and TRBJ2-1; 15 bases agree with TRBD2. The length of the CDR3 is 15 residues. Looked up from germline, CDR1 is SGDLS and CDR2 is YYNGEE. After removal of 1 base from V and 10 bases from J, the junction contained 3 bases not matched to a gene. The CDR3 sequence is CASSVSGLAGGEQFF. CDR3 DNA: TGTGCCAGCAGCGTATCAGGACTAGCGGGAGGGGAGCAGTTCTTC.

V usage is TRBV6-1 and J usage is TRBJ2-3; the D is unclear. The germline V and J ends were trimmed by 2 bases and 0 bases, with 9 bases remaining between them. The CDR3 runs 15 residues. The V gene's germline CDR1 is MNHNS and CDR2 SASEGT. The CDR3 nucleotides read TGTGCCAGCAGTGAACGTACGTCTAGCACAGATACGCAGTATTTT. As protein: CASSERTSSTDTQYF.

The chain couples TRBV11-2 to TRBJ1-3, with 12 positions matching TRBD1. The CDR3 contains 16 residues. Per germline, CDR1 SGHAT and CDR2 FQNNGV. V shed 5 bases, J shed 4 bases, and the junction held 6 bases outside the gene matches. The CDR3 DNA is TGTGCCAGCAGCGGGGACAGGGGGCTGGGAGGAAACACCATATATTTT. Translating it yields CASSGDRGLGGNTIYF. Together with reference TRBV11-2 and TRBJ1-3, the CDR3 gives the full variable domain: EAGVAQSPRYKIIEKRQSVAFWCNPISGHATLYWYQQILGQGPKLLIQFQNNGVVDDSQLPKDRFSAERLKGVDSTLKIQPAKLEDSAVYLCASSGDRGLGGNTIYFGEGSWLTVV.

Written as DNA, the CDR3 is TGTGCCAGCAGTTTAATGGGACTAGCGGGAGTCCCTGAGCAGTTCTTC. Protein product: CASSLMGLAGVPEQFF. The V gene is TRBV28, the J gene TRBJ2-1; 14 positions match TRBD2. CDR1 MDHEN and CDR2 SYDVKM come from the germline V gene. The trim removed 2 bases at V and 9 bases at J, leaving 6 bases unmatched. The CDR3 runs 16 residues. The whole variable domain, filled in from reference TRBV28 and TRBJ2-1, reads DVKVTQSSRYLVKRTGEKVFLECVQDMDHENMFWYRQDPGLGLRLIYFSYDVKMKEKGDIPEGYSVSREKKERFSLILESASTNQTSMYLCASSLMGLAGVPEQFFGPGTRLTVL.

Details on this clone: The sample contains more than one DNA sequence encoding this CDR3. The V call is TRBV18, the J call TRBJ2-1; D is perhaps TRBD1 (5 bases). V dropped 4 bases and J dropped 0 bases, with 7 bases sitting between them. Germline V gene sequence: CDR1 KGHSH, CDR2 LQKENI. The CDR3 extends over 14 amino acids. Here the CDR3 reads CASSRGGSYNEQFF. CDR3 coding DNA: TGTGCCAGCTCACGGGGCGGCTCCTACAATGAGCAGTTCTTC.

The V gene is TRBV5-1, the J gene TRBJ1-2; TRBD1 is a possible D gene (6 bases). V lost 0 bases to trimming and J lost 8 bases, with 11 bases between them. Germline V gene sequence: CDR1 SGHRS, CDR2 YFSETQ. This CDR3 has 13 amino acids. CDR3 sequence: CASSLEAGDGYTF. The CDR3 DNA reads as TGCGCCAGCAGCTTGGAGGCAGGGGACGGCTACACCTTC.

The rearrangement uses TRBV7-6 and TRBJ2-3, with D possibly TRBD2 on 7 matching bases. The CDR3 is 14 amino acids. V lost 3 bases and J lost 3, with 10 bases in between. Germline V gene sequence: CDR1 SGHVS, CDR2 FNYEAQ. Here the CDR3 DNA reads TGTGCCAGCAGCTTGGGGGGGCGGACAGATACGCAGTATTTT. It translates to CASSLGGRTDTQYF.

This chain joins TRBV5-4 and TRBJ1-3, with 7 bases that match TRBD1. The V gene end was trimmed by 4 bases and the J gene end by 0 bases; junction bases not matched to a gene: 7. The CDR3 has 16 amino acids. Germline lookup yields CDR1 SGHNT and CDR2 YYREEE (reference sequence). CDR3 bases: TGTGCCAGCAGCGGGGGACAGTGGGGCTCTGGAAACACCATATATTTT. Translation gives CASSGGQWGSGNTIYF.

The chain joins TRBV19 to TRBJ1-5; D is ambiguous. This CDR3 contains 15 residues. Between the trimmed V and J ends, which lost 3 bases and 4 bases, there was a span of 13 bases. Germline V gene lookup returns CDR1 LNHDA and CDR2 SQIVND (reference sequence). As DNA, the CDR3 is TGTGCCAGTAGTATCACGGTGACGGTGAATCAGCCCCAGCATTTT. Translation: CASSITVTVNQPQHF.

This chain links TRBV5-4 with TRBJ1-1, with D tentatively TRBD1 (5 bases). The CDR3 runs 14 residues. Germline V gives CDR1 SGHNT, CDR2 YYREEE (reference sequence). V was clipped by 4 bases and J by 4 bases, with 14 bases between them. The CDR3 DNA reads as TGTGCCAGCAGCGGCAGGGTAGAGATCACTGAAGCTTTCTTT. Protein sequence: CASSGRVEITEAFF.

The chain has TRBV5-1 and TRBJ2-5, with D perhaps matching TRBD1 (5 bases). The CDR3 runs 16 residues. Trimming took off 4 bases at V and 1 base at J, with 17 bases between the two ends. Germline CDR1 reads SGHRS; CDR2 reads YFSETQ. The CDR3 bases are TGCGCCAGCAGCCTGTTGGCCCTAGGGGCCCAAGAGACCCAGTACTTC. It specifies CASSLLALGAQETQYF.

The chain has TRBV5-4 and TRBJ1-1; D is possibly TRBD1 (6 bases). The CDR3 contains 13 residues. The ends were cut back, 0 bases at V and 8 bases at J, with 11 bases in the middle. CDR1 is SGHNT and CDR2 is YYREEE in the germline V gene (reference sequence). CDR3 sequence (DNA): TGTGCCAGCAGCTTGGGACAGGTGAGAGAAGCTTTCTTT. It translates to CASSLGQVREAFF.

The V call is TRBV6-5, the J call TRBJ1-2; D is uncertain. CDR3 length: 13 residues. The V gene lost 6 bases and the J gene lost 1 base, with 9 bases spanning the gap. CDR1 and CDR2 from the germline V gene are MNHEY and SVGAGI. As DNA, the CDR3 is TGTGCCAGCAGAGAGGACGGTAACTATGGCTACACCTTC. Protein: CASREDGNYGYTF.

The V gene is TRBV9, the J gene TRBJ1-2, with D uncertain. V lost 3 bases to trimming and J lost 2 bases, with 8 bases between them. Germline lookup yields CDR1 SGDLS and CDR2 YYNGEE. This CDR3 is 13 amino acids long. CDR3 DNA sequence: TGTGCCAGCAGCGAAAGCCGGAACTATGGCTACACCTTC. Residues: CASSESRNYGYTF. Filled out from reference TRBV9 and TRBJ1-2, the complete variable domain reads DSGVTQTPKHLITATGQRVTLRCSPRSGDLSVYWYQQSLDQGLQFLIQYYNGEERAKGNILERFSAQQFPDLHSELNLSSLELGDSALYFCASSESRNYGYTFGSGTRLTVV.

The V and J genes are TRBV9 and TRBJ2-3; D may be TRBD1 (5 bases). The CDR3 sequence is 15 residues long. With 4 bases removed from V and 5 bases from J, the gap between germline ends came to 17 bases. Germline-derived CDR1 and CDR2 are SGDLS and YYNGEE. The CDR3: CASSPTRQTGDTQYF. The CDR3, as DNA: TGTGCCAGCAGCCCAACCCGACAGACGGGAGATACGCAGTATTTT.

This clone was seen a few times. The chain joins TRBV5-4 to TRBJ2-1; 10 bases align to TRBD2. V gave up 3 bases and J gave up 7 bases; unmatched junction bases: 13. The CDR3 sequence is 17 residues long. Germline V CDR1 and CDR2: SGHNT, YYREEE (reference sequence). In DNA form, the CDR3 reads TGTGCCAGCAGCTCCTCCTTCGGAGCGGGAGGGTTGAATGAGCAGTTCTTC. It codes for CASSSSFGAGGLNEQFF.

This rearrangement joins TRBV28 to TRBJ2-5; the D is unclear. The CDR3 runs 13 residues. Trimming removed 6 bases at V and 3 bases at J, with 11 bases between. Germline V gene sequence: CDR1 MDHEN, CDR2 SYDVKM. Written as DNA, the CDR3 is TGTGCCAGCAGACGCTGGGCTAAAGAGACCCAGTACTTC. Translation: CASRRWAKETQYF.